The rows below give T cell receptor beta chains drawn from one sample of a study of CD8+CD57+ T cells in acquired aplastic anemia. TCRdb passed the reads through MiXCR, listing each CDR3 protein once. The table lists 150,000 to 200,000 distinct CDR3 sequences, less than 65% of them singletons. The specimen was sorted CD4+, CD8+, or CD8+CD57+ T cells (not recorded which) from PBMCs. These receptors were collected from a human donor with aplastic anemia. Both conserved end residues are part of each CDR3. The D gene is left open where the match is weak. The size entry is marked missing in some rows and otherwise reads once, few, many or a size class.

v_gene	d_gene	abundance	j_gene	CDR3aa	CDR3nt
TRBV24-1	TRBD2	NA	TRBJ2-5	CATSDAGGRETQYF	TGTGCCACCAGTGACGCGGGGGGGCGAGAGACCCAGTACTTC
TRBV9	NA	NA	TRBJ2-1	CASSARENSYNEQFF	TGTGCCAGCAGCGCTAGAGAGAACTCCTACAATGAGCAGTTCTTC
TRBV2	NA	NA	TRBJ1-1	CASREGEAFF	TGTGCCAGCAGGGAGGGTGAAGCTTTCTTT
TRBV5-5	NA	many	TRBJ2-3	CASSFFWTSTDTQYF	TGTGCCAGCAGCTTTTTTTGGACTAGCACAGATACGCAGTATTTT
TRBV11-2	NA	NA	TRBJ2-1	CASSLGLVAVLEQEFF	TGTGCCAGCAGCTTGGGTCTGGTCGCGGTTCTCGAGCAGGAGTTCTTC
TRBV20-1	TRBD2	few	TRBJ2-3	CSARVPGLASTDTQYF	TGCAGTGCTAGAGTCCCGGGACTAGCTAGCACAGATACGCAGTATTTT
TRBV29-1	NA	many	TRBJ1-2	CSARLGEGERGYTF	TGCAGCGCAAGGCTTGGGGAGGGAGAACGCGGCTACACCTTC
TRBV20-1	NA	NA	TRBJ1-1	CSASRTGLEAFF	TGCAGTGCTAGCCGAACAGGGTTGGAAGCTTTCTTT
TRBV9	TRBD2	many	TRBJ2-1	CASSGRLAGRYNEQFF	TGTGCCAGCAGCGGCCGTCTAGCGGGGCGTTACAATGAGCAGTTCTTC
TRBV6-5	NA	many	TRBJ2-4	CASMVDPGNIQYF	TGTGCCAGCATGGTAGACCCGGGGAACATTCAGTACTTC
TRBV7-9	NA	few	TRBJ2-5	CASSWAQETQYF	TGTGCCAGCAGCTGGGCGCAAGAGACCCAGTACTTC
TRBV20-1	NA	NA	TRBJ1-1	CSARDLSGTEAFF	TGCAGTGCTAGAGATCTTTCGGGCACTGAAGCTTTCTTT
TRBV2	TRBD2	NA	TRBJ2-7	CASSDPRLAGGPSSYEQYF	TGTGCCAGCAGTGACCCCAGACTAGCGGGGGGGCCGAGCTCCTACGAGCAGTACTTC
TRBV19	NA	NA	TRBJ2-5	CASRTTTTLYNEQYF	TGTGCCAGTAGGACGACTACCACTCTCTACAATGAGCAGTACTTC
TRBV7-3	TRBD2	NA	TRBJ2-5	CASSAHSGTSGGTQYF	TGTGCCAGCAGCGCTCACTCCGGGACTAGTGGAGGGACCCAGTACTTC
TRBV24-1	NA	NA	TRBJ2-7	CATSEGWGEQYF	TGTGCCACCAGTGAAGGGTGGGGTGAGCAGTACTTC
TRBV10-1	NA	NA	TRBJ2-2	CASRETGELFF	TGCGCCAGCAGGGAAACCGGGGAGCTGTTTTTT
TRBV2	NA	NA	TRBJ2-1	CASSGLQGNEQFF	TGTGCCAGCAGTGGTCTTCAGGGCAATGAGCAGTTCTTC
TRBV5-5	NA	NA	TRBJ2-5	CASSLIWTESLQETQYF	TGCGCCAGCAGCTTGATTTGGACTGAGTCTCTACAAGAGACCCAGTACTTC
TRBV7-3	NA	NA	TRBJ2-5	CASSLTRVATQYF	TGTGCCAGCAGCTTAACAAGGGTAGCTACCCAGTACTTC
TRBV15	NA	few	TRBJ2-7	CATSTFREGGQYF	TGTGCCACCAGCACCTTCCGGGAAGGAGGGCAGTACTTC
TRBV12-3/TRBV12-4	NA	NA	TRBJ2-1	CASSPGLYSYNEQFF	TGTGCCAGCAGTCCGGGGCTGTACTCCTACAATGAGCAGTTCTTC
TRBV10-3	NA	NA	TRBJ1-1	CAISESQGGTEAFF	TGTGCCATCAGTGAGTCTCAAGGGGGCACTGAAGCTTTCTTT
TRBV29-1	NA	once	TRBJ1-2	CSVDGFSYGYTF	TGCAGCGTTGACGGGTTTAGCTATGGCTACACCTTC
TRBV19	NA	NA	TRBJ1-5	CATCAANSNQPQHF	TGTGCCACCTGCGCAGCTAATAGCAATCAGCCCCAGCATTTT
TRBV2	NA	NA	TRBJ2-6	CASRPDGSGANVLTF	TGTGCCAGCCGACCGGACGGCTCTGGGGCCAACGTCCTGACTTTC
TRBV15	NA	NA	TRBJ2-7	CATSSQDLGQYF	TGTGCCACCAGCAGTCAGGACCTGGGGCAGTACTTC
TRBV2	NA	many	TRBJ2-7	CASYGGVGGEQYF	TGTGCCAGCTACGGGGGAGTTGGAGGCGAGCAGTACTTC
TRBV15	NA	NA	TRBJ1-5	CATSTSQGVQPQHF	TGTGCCACCAGCACCAGCCAGGGTGTTCAGCCCCAGCATTTT
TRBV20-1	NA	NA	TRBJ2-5	CSASARLGTQYF	TGCAGTGCTAGCGCCAGGCTCGGGACCCAGTACTTC
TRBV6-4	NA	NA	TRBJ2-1	CASSEIRANYNEQFF	TGTGCCAGCAGTGAAATCCGGGCCAACTACAATGAGCAGTTCTTC
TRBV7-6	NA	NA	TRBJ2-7	CASSLGWGVLSYEQYF	TGTGCCAGCAGCTTAGGTTGGGGGGTCCTCTCCTACGAGCAGTACTTC
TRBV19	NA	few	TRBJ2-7	CASSISQGEQYF	TGTGCCAGTAGTATTTCGCAGGGAGAGCAGTACTTC
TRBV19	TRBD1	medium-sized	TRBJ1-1	CASSWQRDRGNTEAFF	TGTGCCAGTAGTTGGCAGCGGGACAGGGGCAACACTGAAGCTTTCTTT
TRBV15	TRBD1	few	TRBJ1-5	CATRGQGAGQPQHF	TGTGCCACAAGGGGACAGGGGGCCGGTCAGCCCCAGCATTTT
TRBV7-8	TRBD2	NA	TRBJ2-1	CASSSTSGSYNEQFF	TGTGCCAGCAGCTCGACTAGCGGCTCCTACAATGAGCAGTTCTTC
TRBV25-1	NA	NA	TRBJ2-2	CASTPSTRGANTGELFF	TGTGCCAGCACGCCCTCGACAAGGGGTGCTAACACCGGGGAGCTGTTTTTT
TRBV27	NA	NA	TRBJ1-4	CASSFPNEKLFF	TGTGCCAGCAGTTTTCCTAATGAAAAACTGTTTTTT
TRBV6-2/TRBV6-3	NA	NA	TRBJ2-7	CASTPGVYEQYF	TGTGCCAGCACCCCGGGGGTTTACGAGCAGTACTTC
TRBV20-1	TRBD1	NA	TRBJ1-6	CSAQSGTGNSPLHF	TGCAGTGCCCAGTCCGGGACAGGCAATTCACCCCTCCACTTT
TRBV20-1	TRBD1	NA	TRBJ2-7	CSASLSGGREQYF	TGCAGTGCTAGCCTTTCAGGGGGCCGCGAGCAGTACTTC
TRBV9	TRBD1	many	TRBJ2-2	CASSETGSTGELFF	TGTGCCAGCAGCGAGACAGGGAGCACCGGGGAGCTGTTTTTT
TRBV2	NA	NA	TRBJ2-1	CASSSGRYYNEQFF	TGTGCCAGCAGTTCAGGCAGATACTACAATGAGCAGTTCTTC
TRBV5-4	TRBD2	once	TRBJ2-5	CASSTWGGKTQYF	TGTGCCAGCAGCACCTGGGGGGGAAAGACCCAGTACTTC
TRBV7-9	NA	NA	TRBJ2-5	CASSLPHRDQETQYF	TGTGCCAGCAGCTTACCTCACAGGGATCAAGAGACCCAGTACTTC
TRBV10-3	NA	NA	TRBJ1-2	CAISPRQELCGYTF	TGTGCCATCAGTCCTAGACAGGAATTGTGTGGCTACACCTTC
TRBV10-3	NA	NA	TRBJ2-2	CAIMDRDTGELFF	TGTGCCATTATGGACAGAGACACCGGGGAGCTGTTTTTT
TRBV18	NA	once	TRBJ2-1	CASSPAGGAYNEQFF	TGTGCCAGCTCACCGGCTGGCGGGGCCTACAATGAGCAGTTCTTC
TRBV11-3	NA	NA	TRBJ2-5	CASSSKQTQYF	TGTGCCAGCAGCTCGAAGCAGACCCAGTACTTC
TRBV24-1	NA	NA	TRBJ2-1	CATSDVRGTNEQFF	TGTGCCACCAGTGACGTGAGGGGGACCAATGAGCAGTTCTTC
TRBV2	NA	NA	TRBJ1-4	CASSEGQGNEKLFF	TGTGCCAGCAGTGAAGGTCAGGGTAATGAAAAACTGTTTTTT
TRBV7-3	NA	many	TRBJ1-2	CASSPTGYNYGYTF	TGTGCCAGCAGCCCAACGGGTTATAACTATGGCTACACCTTC
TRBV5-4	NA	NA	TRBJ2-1	CASSATPGSYNEQFF	TGTGCCAGCAGCGCGACTCCTGGCTCCTACAATGAGCAGTTCTTC
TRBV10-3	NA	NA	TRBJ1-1	CANSAGNTEAFF	TGTGCCAACAGTGCCGGGAACACTGAAGCTTTCTTT
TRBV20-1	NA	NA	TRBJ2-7	CSAKRFYEQYF	TGCAGTGCTAAGAGGTTCTACGAGCAGTACTTC
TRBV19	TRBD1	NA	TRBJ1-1	CASTDRATEAFF	TGTGCCAGTACCGACAGGGCCACTGAAGCTTTCTTT
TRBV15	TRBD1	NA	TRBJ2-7	CATSGDRGHEQYF	TGTGCCACCAGCGGGGACAGGGGCCACGAGCAGTACTTC
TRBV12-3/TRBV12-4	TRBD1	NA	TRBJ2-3	CASTWTGGTDTQYF	TGTGCCAGCACCTGGACAGGGGGCACAGATACGCAGTATTTT
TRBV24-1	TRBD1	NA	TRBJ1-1	CATFRGVVRGFTEAFF	TGTGCCACCTTCAGGGGGGTAGTCCGAGGGTTCACTGAAGCTTTCTTT